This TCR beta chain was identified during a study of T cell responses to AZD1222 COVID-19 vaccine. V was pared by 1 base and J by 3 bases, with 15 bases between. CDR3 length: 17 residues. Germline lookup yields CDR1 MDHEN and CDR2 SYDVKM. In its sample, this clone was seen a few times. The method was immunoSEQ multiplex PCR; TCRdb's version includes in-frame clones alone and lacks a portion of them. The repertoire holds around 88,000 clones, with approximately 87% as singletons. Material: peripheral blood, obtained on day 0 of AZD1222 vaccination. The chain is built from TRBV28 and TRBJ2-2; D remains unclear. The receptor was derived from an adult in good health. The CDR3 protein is CASSLFSGGRHTGELFF. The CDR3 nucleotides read TGTGCCAGCAGTTTATTCTCCGGTGGGCGGCACACCGGGGAGCTGTTTTTT.